This is a list of T cell receptor beta chains from one sample in a study of cytomegalovirus exposure and HLA in healthy donors. Clones were read by immunoSEQ multiplex PCR, and TCRdb kept only the in-frame ones, dropping some. The sample lists about 230,000 clones, over 75% occurring once. The sequenced sample was PBMCs. Source of these receptors: a human donor in good health. CDR3s include the opening cysteine and the closing phenylalanine or tryptophan. Fields, in order: CDR3 length, V gene, J gene, clone size, D gene, CDR3 DNA, CDR3 protein. The D gene is left open where the match is weak. Clone size is given for some rows only: seen once, a few or many times, or a class if the clone is expanded.

cdr3_length: 16
v_call: TRBV9
j_call: TRBJ2-1
clone_size: -
d_call: TRBD2
cdr3_nt: TGTGCCAGCAGCGTAGCTCCGGGAGGACTCTACAATGAGCAGTTCTTC
cdr3_aa: CASSVAPGGLYNEQFF

cdr3_length: 16
v_call: TRBV10-3
j_call: TRBJ2-7
clone_size: -
d_call: -
cdr3_nt: TGTGCCATCAGTGATATTATCGGGGAGTACTCCTACGAGCAGTACTTC
cdr3_aa: CAISDIIGEYSYEQYF

cdr3_length: 14
v_call: TRBV7-8
j_call: TRBJ2-7
clone_size: -
d_call: TRBD2
cdr3_nt: TGTGCCAGCAGCCCCGTTCGGGGGGCCTACGAGCAGTACTTC
cdr3_aa: CASSPVRGAYEQYF

cdr3_length: 18
v_call: TRBV18
j_call: TRBJ2-5
clone_size: once
d_call: -
cdr3_nt: TGTGCCAGCTCACCCTCTCGCGGGAGAGACAGGAACCAAGAGACCCAGTACTTC
cdr3_aa: CASSPSRGRDRNQETQYF

cdr3_length: 13
v_call: TRBV11-2
j_call: TRBJ2-1
clone_size: -
d_call: -
cdr3_nt: TGTGCCAGCAGCTTTGACACCTACAATGAGCAGTTCTTC
cdr3_aa: CASSFDTYNEQFF

cdr3_length: 15
v_call: TRBV10-3
j_call: TRBJ2-7
clone_size: -
d_call: -
cdr3_nt: TGTGCCATCAAAGAGGTGCGAGGCAGATCCTACGAGCAGTACTTC
cdr3_aa: CAIKEVRGRSYEQYF

cdr3_length: 12
v_call: TRBV7-9
j_call: TRBJ2-7
clone_size: -
d_call: -
cdr3_nt: TGTGCCAGCAGCTTAGCAGGGGTCGAGCAGTACTTC
cdr3_aa: CASSLAGVEQYF

cdr3_length: 15
v_call: TRBV11-2
j_call: TRBJ2-2
clone_size: -
d_call: -
cdr3_nt: TGTGCCAGCAGCTTAGATACAGGGAACACCGGGGAGCTGTTTTTT
cdr3_aa: CASSLDTGNTGELFF

cdr3_length: 15
v_call: TRBV27
j_call: TRBJ2-7
clone_size: few
d_call: TRBD1
cdr3_nt: TGTGCCAGCAGTTTATCCCCGTGGACAGGGTACGAGCAGTACTTC
cdr3_aa: CASSLSPWTGYEQYF

cdr3_length: 14
v_call: TRBV6-5
j_call: TRBJ2-3
clone_size: -
d_call: TRBD1
cdr3_nt: TGTGCCAGCAGTTTGACAGGGGTGTTCGATACGCAGTATTTT
cdr3_aa: CASSLTGVFDTQYF

cdr3_length: 13
v_call: TRBV5-1
j_call: TRBJ2-7
clone_size: -
d_call: -
cdr3_nt: TGCGCCAGCAGCAGACAGGCCTCCTACGAGCAGTACTTC
cdr3_aa: CASSRQASYEQYF

cdr3_length: 11
v_call: TRBV29-1
j_call: TRBJ2-7
clone_size: once
d_call: -
cdr3_nt: TGCAGCGTGCCCCAGGGAATCGAGCAGTACTTC
cdr3_aa: CSVPQGIEQYF

cdr3_length: 13
v_call: TRBV29-1
j_call: TRBJ1-5
clone_size: -
d_call: TRBD1
cdr3_nt: TGCAGCGTTCGACAGGGGAGCAATCAGCCCCAGCATTTT
cdr3_aa: CSVRQGSNQPQHF

cdr3_length: 14
v_call: TRBV5-4
j_call: TRBJ2-5
clone_size: -
d_call: -
cdr3_nt: TGTGCCAGCAGCCCCGGGGGAGCACGAGAGACCCAGTACTTC
cdr3_aa: CASSPGGARETQYF

cdr3_length: 12
v_call: TRBV30
j_call: TRBJ1-4
clone_size: -
d_call: -
cdr3_nt: TGTGCCTGGAGCGCTCATGCAGGAAAACTGTTTTTT
cdr3_aa: CAWSAHAGKLFF

cdr3_length: 12
v_call: TRBV28
j_call: TRBJ2-7
clone_size: -
d_call: -
cdr3_nt: TGTGCCAGCAGCCCTCTCTATTACGAGCAGTACTTC
cdr3_aa: CASSPLYYEQYF

cdr3_length: 11
v_call: TRBV28
j_call: TRBJ2-7
clone_size: -
d_call: -
cdr3_nt: TGTGCCAGCAGTTTCTACTACGAGCAGTACTTC
cdr3_aa: CASSFYYEQYF

cdr3_length: 15
v_call: TRBV6-4
j_call: TRBJ2-1
clone_size: -
d_call: TRBD2
cdr3_nt: TGTGCCAGCAGTAGGACTAGCGGGAGGGTAGATGAGCAGTTCTTC
cdr3_aa: CASSRTSGRVDEQFF

cdr3_length: 13
v_call: TRBV10-3
j_call: TRBJ1-1
clone_size: -
d_call: -
cdr3_nt: TGTGCCATCAGCGGTGTATCTAACACTGAAGCTTTCTTT
cdr3_aa: CAISGVSNTEAFF

cdr3_length: 14
v_call: TRBV28
j_call: TRBJ2-7
clone_size: few
d_call: TRBD1
cdr3_nt: TGTGCCAGCAGTTTGGGGACAGGGTCCTACGAGCAGTACTTC
cdr3_aa: CASSLGTGSYEQYF

cdr3_length: 14
v_call: TRBV4-1
j_call: TRBJ2-7
clone_size: few
d_call: TRBD1
cdr3_nt: TGCGCCAGCAGCCCACGACAGGGTTTCAACGAGCAGTACTTC
cdr3_aa: CASSPRQGFNEQYF

cdr3_length: 16
v_call: TRBV5-1
j_call: TRBJ2-5
clone_size: -
d_call: TRBD2
cdr3_nt: TGCGCCAGCAGCCTTTTGGCGGGAGGGCCTCGTGAGACCCAGTACTTC
cdr3_aa: CASSLLAGGPRETQYF

cdr3_length: 15
v_call: TRBV2
j_call: TRBJ1-2
clone_size: -
d_call: -
cdr3_nt: TGTGCCAGCAGTGAAGGGCAGGGTTTTTGGGGCGGCTACACCTTC
cdr3_aa: CASSEGQGFWGGYTF

cdr3_length: 13
v_call: TRBV18
j_call: TRBJ1-2
clone_size: once
d_call: TRBD1
cdr3_nt: TGTGCCAGCTCACCGGACAGGACCCATGGCTACACCTTC
cdr3_aa: CASSPDRTHGYTF

cdr3_length: 13
v_call: TRBV6-1
j_call: TRBJ2-7
clone_size: -
d_call: -
cdr3_nt: TGTGCCAGCACCCTAGGGGGGGGGTACGAGCAGTACTTC
cdr3_aa: CASTLGGGYEQYF

cdr3_length: 12
v_call: TRBV6-1
j_call: TRBJ2-5
clone_size: few
d_call: TRBD1
cdr3_nt: TGTGCCTGCAACAGGGGCACGGAGACCCAGTACTTC
cdr3_aa: CACNRGTETQYF

cdr3_length: 16
v_call: TRBV5-1
j_call: TRBJ1-4
clone_size: -
d_call: -
cdr3_nt: TGCGCCAGCAGCACCACTATAGGGGCAACTAATGAAAAACTGTTTTTT
cdr3_aa: CASSTTIGATNEKLFF

cdr3_length: 14
v_call: TRBV5-1
j_call: TRBJ2-2
clone_size: -
d_call: -
cdr3_nt: TGCGCCAGCAGCTTAGGTCAGGACACCGGGGAGCTGTTTTTT
cdr3_aa: CASSLGQDTGELFF

cdr3_length: 12
v_call: TRBV7-9
j_call: TRBJ2-5
clone_size: -
d_call: -
cdr3_nt: TGTGCCAGCAGCATCTTACAAGAGACCCAGTACTTC
cdr3_aa: CASSILQETQYF

cdr3_length: 15
v_call: TRBV11-3
j_call: TRBJ2-3
clone_size: -
d_call: TRBD1
cdr3_nt: TGTGCCAGCGCCACAACAGGGGGCCCGGCAGATACGCAGTATTTT
cdr3_aa: CASATTGGPADTQYF

cdr3_length: 15
v_call: TRBV19
j_call: TRBJ2-1
clone_size: once
d_call: TRBD2
cdr3_nt: TGTGCCAGTACTACCGGGACTAGCGGCAACAATGAGCAGTTCTTC
cdr3_aa: CASTTGTSGNNEQFF

cdr3_length: 11
v_call: TRBV5-1
j_call: TRBJ2-1
clone_size: once
d_call: -
cdr3_nt: TGCGCCAGCACCGTCTCGGATGAGCAGTTCTTC
cdr3_aa: CASTVSDEQFF

cdr3_length: 14
v_call: TRBV19
j_call: TRBJ2-3
clone_size: -
d_call: -
cdr3_nt: TGTGCCAGTAGTACGAGCGGGAGCACAGATACGCAGTATTTT
cdr3_aa: CASSTSGSTDTQYF

cdr3_length: 15
v_call: TRBV2
j_call: TRBJ2-6
clone_size: -
d_call: -
cdr3_nt: TGTGCCAGCGGGCAGGGGAGCTCTGGGGCCAACGTCCTGACTTTC
cdr3_aa: CASGQGSSGANVLTF

cdr3_length: 14
v_call: TRBV7-9
j_call: TRBJ2-7
clone_size: -
d_call: TRBD1
cdr3_nt: TGTGCCAGCACCTCGACAGGGAGCTCCTACGAGCAGTACTTC
cdr3_aa: CASTSTGSSYEQYF

cdr3_length: 13
v_call: TRBV19
j_call: TRBJ1-2
clone_size: -
d_call: TRBD1
cdr3_nt: TGTGCCAGTAGTATTGGACAGGGTTATGGCTACACCTTC
cdr3_aa: CASSIGQGYGYTF

cdr3_length: 15
v_call: TRBV10-2
j_call: TRBJ1-4
clone_size: -
d_call: TRBD1
cdr3_nt: TGCGCCAGCAGTCGACAGGGGGCGGCTAATGAAAAACTGTTTTTT
cdr3_aa: CASSRQGAANEKLFF

cdr3_length: 15
v_call: TRBV6-5
j_call: TRBJ2-7
clone_size: -
d_call: -
cdr3_nt: TGTGCCAGCAGCCCACGTCCTGCGGAGTCCTACGAGCAGTACTTC
cdr3_aa: CASSPRPAESYEQYF

cdr3_length: 16
v_call: TRBV28
j_call: TRBJ2-7
clone_size: -
d_call: -
cdr3_nt: TGTGCCAGCAGTTTACAGGACTGGGCCGTACCTCACGAGCAGTACTTC
cdr3_aa: CASSLQDWAVPHEQYF

cdr3_length: 15
v_call: TRBV7-9
j_call: TRBJ1-2
clone_size: -
d_call: -
cdr3_nt: TGTGCCAGCAGCTCTCAAACCCCGGGGTTGGATGGCTACACCTTC
cdr3_aa: CASSSQTPGLDGYTF

cdr3_length: 17
v_call: TRBV25-1
j_call: TRBJ2-5
clone_size: -
d_call: TRBD2
cdr3_nt: TGTGCCAGCAGCCCCGAGACTAGCGGGAGTCACCAAGAGACCCAGTACTTC
cdr3_aa: CASSPETSGSHQETQYF

cdr3_length: 15
v_call: TRBV14
j_call: TRBJ2-7
clone_size: -
d_call: TRBD2
cdr3_nt: TGTGCCAGCAGCCAAGATCTCCTAGCGGCGTACGAGCAGTACTTC
cdr3_aa: CASSQDLLAAYEQYF

cdr3_length: 14
v_call: TRBV7-2
j_call: TRBJ1-1
clone_size: few
d_call: TRBD1
cdr3_nt: TGTGCCAGCAAAGGGACAGCTGACAACACTGAAGCTTTCTTT
cdr3_aa: CASKGTADNTEAFF

cdr3_length: 16
v_call: TRBV11-2
j_call: TRBJ1-3
clone_size: -
d_call: TRBD1
cdr3_nt: TGTGCCAGCAGCTCCATACCGACAGGGCACGGAAACACCATATATTTT
cdr3_aa: CASSSIPTGHGNTIYF

cdr3_length: 15
v_call: TRBV19
j_call: TRBJ1-5
clone_size: -
d_call: -
cdr3_nt: TGTGCCAGTAGTCCTCAGGGCGGGGGTAATCAGCCCCAGCATTTT
cdr3_aa: CASSPQGGGNQPQHF

cdr3_length: 15
v_call: TRBV5-8
j_call: TRBJ1-5
clone_size: -
d_call: -
cdr3_nt: TGTGCCAGCAGCTTGGGGACAGCCGGCAATCAGCCCCAGCATTTT
cdr3_aa: CASSLGTAGNQPQHF

cdr3_length: 16
v_call: TRBV4-3
j_call: TRBJ1-4
clone_size: -
d_call: TRBD1
cdr3_nt: TGCGCCAGCAGCCAAGGGCTTGGGACAGGGGGTAGAAAACTGTTTTTT
cdr3_aa: CASSQGLGTGGRKLFF

cdr3_length: 15
v_call: TRBV4-2
j_call: TRBJ2-7
clone_size: -
d_call: TRBD2
cdr3_nt: TGTGCCAGCAGCCAAGAACTAGCGGGATCCTACGAGCAGTACTTC
cdr3_aa: CASSQELAGSYEQYF

cdr3_length: 16
v_call: TRBV9
j_call: TRBJ2-1
clone_size: -
d_call: TRBD2
cdr3_nt: TGTGCCAGCAGCGTAGGGGAAACTAGCGGGAGAGGGGAGCAGTTCTTC
cdr3_aa: CASSVGETSGRGEQFF

cdr3_length: 14
v_call: TRBV28
j_call: TRBJ1-1
clone_size: -
d_call: -
cdr3_nt: TGTGCCAGCAGTTTCACCGACAGGAACACTGAAGCTTTCTTT
cdr3_aa: CASSFTDRNTEAFF

cdr3_length: 19
v_call: TRBV4-1
j_call: TRBJ2-3
clone_size: -
d_call: -
cdr3_nt: TGCGCCAGCAGCCAAGAGGGGCACGTCAGGGTTCCCGCTAGAGGTACGCAGTATTTT
cdr3_aa: CASSQEGHVRVPARGTQYF

cdr3_length: 14
v_call: TRBV5-1
j_call: TRBJ2-1
clone_size: once
d_call: -
cdr3_nt: TGCGCCAGCAGTAGTGGCGGTCCCTACAATGAGCAGTTCTTC
cdr3_aa: CASSSGGPYNEQFF

cdr3_length: 15
v_call: TRBV5-1
j_call: TRBJ2-2
clone_size: -
d_call: -
cdr3_nt: TGCGCCAGCAGCCCAAGGACAGACAACACCGGGGAGCTGTTTTTT
cdr3_aa: CASSPRTDNTGELFF

cdr3_length: 14
v_call: TRBV4-3
j_call: TRBJ1-6
clone_size: -
d_call: -
cdr3_nt: TGCGCCAGCAGCCAAGTAAACAGCAATTCACCCCTCCACTTT
cdr3_aa: CASSQVNSNSPLHF

cdr3_length: 13
v_call: TRBV7-9
j_call: TRBJ2-5
clone_size: -
d_call: -
cdr3_nt: TGTGCCAGCAGCTTCGGACATCAAGAGACCCAGTACTTC
cdr3_aa: CASSFGHQETQYF

cdr3_length: 16
v_call: TRBV18
j_call: TRBJ2-7
clone_size: few
d_call: TRBD1
cdr3_nt: TGTGCCAGCTCCCCTCAGGGAGCCTCAGACAGGGGCGAGCAGTACTTC
cdr3_aa: CASSPQGASDRGEQYF

cdr3_length: 15
v_call: TRBV19
j_call: TRBJ1-5
clone_size: -
d_call: TRBD1
cdr3_nt: TGTGCCAGTAGTATAGCAGGGACAGTTAACCAGCCCCAGCATTTT
cdr3_aa: CASSIAGTVNQPQHF